The 3 T cell receptor beta chains presented below share a single source sample, sequenced in a study of Ad26.COV2.S vaccination and SARS-CoV-2 variants. The method was immunoSEQ multiplex PCR; TCRdb's version includes in-frame clones alone and lacks a portion of them. The sample holds hundreds of thousands of clones; roughly 89% are singletons and the top ten take over 2.5%. This sample's treatment: roughly 20 received Ad26.COV2.S at low or high dose, single or two shots; several received placebo; per-sample allocation not given. Collection of samples fell on day 63 after the first vaccine or placebo injection. The specimen was peripheral blood, collected in a trial of Ad26.COV2.S vaccine versus placebo. The receptors stem from a person between 18 and 60 years old who received the Ad26.COV2.S COVID-19 vaccine or a placebo.

The J gene is TRBJ1-5, the V gene TRBV6-2 or TRBV6-3; possible D gene TRBD1, 5 bases. CDR1 and CDR2 from the germline V gene are MNHEY and SVGEGT. V lost 4 bases, J lost 7 bases, and 11 bases lay in between. This CDR3 is built from 13 residues. CDR3 sequence (DNA): TGTGCCAGCAGTTCCCGGGGGAGGCAGCCCCAGCATTTT. Amino acid sequence: CASSSRGRQPQHF.

The chain links TRBV2 to TRBJ1-6; D uncertain. This CDR3 is built from 14 residues. Trimming removed 4 bases from V and 10 bases from J, with 14 bases in between. Germline V gives CDR1 SNHLY, CDR2 FYNNEI. The CDR3 region is CASSVGRVGSPLHF. In nucleotides, the CDR3 is TGTGCCAGCAGTGTGGGAAGGGTTGGGTCACCCCTCCACTTT.

This clone was seen a handful of times. V usage is TRBV4-1 and J usage is TRBJ2-5, with 10 positions matching TRBD1. The CDR3 loop spans 18 amino acids. Germline V gives CDR1 MGHRA, CDR2 YSYEKL. J lost 1 base, V lost 4 bases, and 12 bases had no gene match. CDR3 sequence: CASSPRTTGQGIQETQYF. The CDR3 region has the DNA TGCGCCAGCAGCCCCCGAACAACGGGACAGGGGATCCAAGAGACCCAGTACTTC.